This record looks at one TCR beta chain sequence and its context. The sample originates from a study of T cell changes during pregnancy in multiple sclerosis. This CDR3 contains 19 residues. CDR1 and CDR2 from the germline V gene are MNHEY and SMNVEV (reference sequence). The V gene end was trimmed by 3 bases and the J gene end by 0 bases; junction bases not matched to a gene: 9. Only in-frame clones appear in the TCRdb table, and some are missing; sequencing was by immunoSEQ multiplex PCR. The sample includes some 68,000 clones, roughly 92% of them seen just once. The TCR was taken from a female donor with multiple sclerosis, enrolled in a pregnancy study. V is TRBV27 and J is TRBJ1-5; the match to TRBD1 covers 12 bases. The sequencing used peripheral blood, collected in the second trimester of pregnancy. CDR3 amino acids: CASSLRWGQGAYSNQPQHF. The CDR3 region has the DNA TGTGCCAGCAGTTTGAGATGGGGACAGGGGGCTTATAGCAATCAGCCCCAGCATTTT.